Sequencing of this T cell receptor beta chain was carried out in a study of shared clonotypes between healthy human individuals. About this clone: Antigen specificity is unknown.

This CDR3 has 17 residues. In germline, CDR1 is SGHVS, CDR2 FNYEAQ. V lost 2 bases, J lost 0 bases, and 14 bases lay in between. Study-wide results and limits: Genetic and exposure-history diversity was limited by the small donor number.

The method was immunoSEQ multiplex PCR; TCRdb's version includes in-frame clones alone and lacks a portion of them. Of some 1,600,000 clones listed, approximately 98% were seen once; the top ten hold 0.4% to 0.55%. The V gene is TRBV7-6, the J gene TRBJ2-1; a weak D match, TRBD1 (5 bases). Sequencing was carried out using naive CD4+ T cells sorted from blood. Subset reported: CD45RA+ positively selected. The TCR comes from a man aged 25-40 years in good health. This CDR3 reads CASSLWAQGSSYNEQFF. For the CDR3, the DNA is TGTGCCAGCAGCTTATGGGCGCAGGGCAGCTCCTACAATGAGCAGTTCTTC. Variable domain in full (rest from reference TRBV7-6 and TRBJ2-1): GAGVSQSPRYKVTKRGQDVALRCDPISGHVSLYWYRQALGQGPEFLTYFNYEAQQDKSGLPNDRFSAERPEGSISTLTIQRTEQRDSAMYRCASSLWAQGSSYNEQFFGPGTRLTVL.